Sequencing of this T cell receptor (beta chain) was carried out in a study of patients and donors after allogeneic stem cell transplantation. TCRdb reprocessed the RT-PCR reads with MiXCR, giving one entry per CDR3 protein. The repertoire holds 390,000 or so distinct CDR3 sequences, 16% seen once, with about 7% in the top ten. The J segment lost 8 bases and the V segment lost 6 bases, leaving 13 bases of the junction unmatched. In germline, CDR1 is MNHEY, CDR2 SMNVEV (reference sequence). This CDR3 comprises 16 residues. This clonotype appeared a few times. The sequencing input was blood, either unsorted or a sorted T cell fraction (not recorded which). This receptor was obtained from a human donor who was either an allogeneic HSCT recipient or a stem cell or donor lymphocyte infusion donor (not recorded which). It is not recorded whose cells these are; they may come from a transplant donor. The V call is TRBV27, the J call TRBJ1-6, with 7 bases matching TRBD1. CDR3 nucleotides: TGTGCCAGCAGGGCAGACAGGGCCCCTATGGATTCACCCCTCCACTTT. This encodes CASRADRAPMDSPLHF.